These 6 T cell receptor beta chains share one sample of origin, sequenced in a study of shared clonotypes between healthy human individuals. The table came from immunoSEQ multiplex PCR; TCRdb's copy has only in-frame clones and leaves some out. Of about 490,000 clones detected, 76% appear once; the ten largest clones hold under 15%. The sample comprised PBMCs. The receptors stem from a woman in her 40s in good health. Some clones in this sample may be carry-over from other donors' samples.

The V call is TRBV4-3, the J call TRBJ2-1; the D is unclear. There are 11 residues in the CDR3. The germline V gene has CDR1 LGHNA and CDR2 YSLEER. V was shortened by 5 bases and J by 3 bases, with 2 bases between the two germline ends. In DNA, the CDR3 is TGCGCCAGCAGCAGCTACAATGAGCAGTTCTTC. Its translation is CASSSYNEQFF.

This clone came up a few times. The chain is built from TRBV11-2 and TRBJ2-2; D gene unclear. Looked up from germline, CDR1 is SGHAT and CDR2 is FQNNGV. The CDR3 sequence is 14 residues long. V lost 5 bases, J lost 5 bases, and 12 bases lay in between. The CDR3 sequence is CASSRMVGTGELFF. CDR3 sequence (DNA): TGTGCCAGCAGCCGCATGGTGGGAACCGGGGAGCTGTTTTTT. The full variable domain, rest sourced from reference TRBV11-2 and TRBJ2-2, is EAGVAQSPRYKIIEKRQSVAFWCNPISGHATLYWYQQILGQGPKLLIQFQNNGVVDDSQLPKDRFSAERLKGVDSTLKIQPAKLEDSAVYLCASSRMVGTGELFFGEGSRLTVL.

V and J are TRBV2 and TRBJ1-4; TRBD1 agrees at 9 bases. The CDR3 loop spans 14 amino acids. V was clipped by 4 bases and J by 8 bases; unmatched bases: 5. The V gene's germline CDR1 is SNHLY and CDR2 FYNNEI. The CDR3 DNA is TGTGCCAGCAGTGCCGGGACAGGGTACGAAAAACTGTTTTTT. This sequence encodes CASSAGTGYEKLFF. Complete variable domain (other parts from reference TRBV2 and TRBJ1-4): EPEVTQTPSHQVTQMGQEVILRCVPISNHLYFYWYRQILGQKVEFLVSFYNNEISEKSEIFDDQFSVERPDGSNFTLKIRSTKLEDSAMYFCASSAGTGYEKLFFGSGTQLSVL.

The gene calls are TRBV10-3 and TRBJ1-5, with D unclear. V was trimmed by 5 bases and J by 2 bases, leaving 10 bases between them. Germline CDR1 ENHRY, CDR2 SYGVKD. CDR3 size: 14 residues. DNA of the CDR3: TGTGCCATCAGTTACGACAAGGGCAATCAGCCCCAGCATTTT. The encoded protein is CAISYDKGNQPQHF.

CDR3 nucleotide sequence: TGTGCCAGCTCACAGGGGGAGGCTAATGAAAAACTGTTTTTT. This sequence encodes CASSQGEANEKLFF. The chain employs TRBV18 and TRBJ1-4; maybe TRBD1 (6 bases). Trimming pared 4 bases from V and 3 bases from J, leaving 9 bases between. The CDR3 extends over 14 amino acids. Germline V lookup: CDR1 KGHSH, CDR2 LQKENI. Drawing the rest from reference TRBV18 and TRBJ1-4, the complete variable domain is NAGVMQNPRHLVRRRGQEARLRCSPMKGHSHVYWYRQLPEEGLKFMVYLQKENIIDESGMPKERFSAEFPKEGPSILRIQQVVRGDSAAYFCASSQGEANEKLFFGSGTQLSVL.

The gene calls are TRBV30 and TRBJ2-7; TRBD2 matches 7 bases. The J segment lost 8 bases and the V segment lost 3 bases, leaving 4 bases of the junction unmatched. This CDR3 contains 11 residues. Per the germline V gene, CDR1 is GTSNPN and CDR2 is SVGIG (reference sequence). The CDR3 bases are TGTGCCTGGAGGGGGGGGTCAAAGCAGTACTTC. Its translation: CAWRGGSKQYF. Complete variable domain (other parts from reference TRBV30 and TRBJ2-7): SQTIHQWPATLVQPVGSPLSLECTVEGTSNPNLYWYRQAAGRGLQLLFYSVGIGQISSEVPQNLSASRPQDRQFILSSKKLLLSDSGFYLCAWRGGSKQYFGPGTRLTVT.